Each of the 32 T cell receptor beta chains below was sequenced from the same sample in a study of cytomegalovirus exposure and HLA in healthy donors. Vbeta (60) and Jbeta (13) primers were used in the PCR. Using immunoSEQ multiplex PCR, the repertoire was profiled, and TCRdb retains in-frame clones only, with some absent. Among tens of thousands of clones, roughly nine tenths were seen once, and the ten largest hold approximately 10%. Sequencing used PBMCs. The origin of the receptors is a man aged 25-45 years in good health and CMV-seropositive.

This sequence joins TRBV5-1 and TRBJ2-1, with TRBD1 matching 9 bases. J lost 0 bases, V lost 3 bases, and 1 base had no gene match. Germline loops: CDR1 SGHRS, CDR2 YFSETQ. The CDR3 contains 15 residues. The CDR3 region is CASSSGQGSYNEQFF. CDR3 nucleotide sequence: TGCGCCAGCAGCTCGGGACAGGGCTCCTACAATGAGCAGTTCTTC.

The chain carries TRBV5-1 and TRBJ1-1; D possibly corresponds to TRBD1 (5 bases). Germline V gene lookup returns CDR1 SGHRS and CDR2 YFSETQ. Deletions cut 2 bases from V and 0 bases from J, with 8 bases between. There are 14 residues in the CDR3. CDR3 coding DNA: TGCGCCAGCAGCTTCCAGGACATGAACACTGAAGCTTTCTTT. This codes for CASSFQDMNTEAFF.

This chain connects TRBV5-6 to TRBJ1-5, with 7 bases matching TRBD1. Trimming cost V 0 bases and J 6 bases; bases outside gene matches: 9. CDR1 SGHDT and CDR2 YYEEEE come from the germline V gene. CDR3 length equals 16 residues. CDR3 sequence reads: CASSLGTGELLQPQHF. CDR3 in DNA: TGTGCCAGCAGCTTGGGGACAGGAGAGCTACTTCAGCCCCAGCATTTT. The whole variable domain, remainder taken from reference TRBV5-6 and TRBJ1-5, is DAGVTQSPTHLIKTRGQQVTLRCSPKSGHDTVSWYQQALGQGPQFIFQYYEEEERQRGNFPDRFSGHQFPNYSSELNVNALLLGDSALYLCASSLGTGELLQPQHFGDGTRLSIL.

This clone was observed a single time. This chain uses TRBV28 with TRBJ2-5, with D tentatively TRBD1 (5 bases). The CDR3 loop spans 14 amino acids. V was shortened by 2 bases and J by 4 bases, with 11 bases between the two germline ends. Germline lookup yields CDR1 MDHEN and CDR2 SYDVKM. The CDR3, as DNA: TGTGCCAGCAGTTTACAGGGCTTGAGAGAGACCCAGTACTTC. It encodes CASSLQGLRETQYF.

The rearrangement joins TRBV29-1 to TRBJ2-7; D may be TRBD2 (6 bases). V was shortened by 4 bases and J by 5 bases, with 12 bases between the two germline ends. From germline, CDR1 is SQVTM and CDR2 ANQGSEA. CDR3 length equals 12 residues. The CDR3 region is CSVVPGEDEQYF. For the CDR3, the DNA is TGCAGCGTTGTGCCGGGAGAGGACGAGCAGTACTTC.

This clone was observed a handful of times. The chain uses TRBV7-2 and TRBJ1-2, with TRBD1 identical over 10 bases. CDR1 and CDR2 (germline): SGHTA, FQGNSA. V was pared by 5 bases and J by 5 bases, with 5 bases of the junction left unmatched. This CDR3 is 14 amino acids long. The CDR3, as DNA: TGTGCCAGCAGCACGGGACAGGGGACATATGGCTACACCTTC. This translates into CASSTGQGTYGYTF.

The V gene is TRBV28, the J gene TRBJ1-1; D gene ambiguous. The germline gives CDR1 MDHEN, CDR2 SYDVKM. V lost 4 bases to trimming and J lost 4 bases, with 10 bases between them. The CDR3 is 13 amino acids. In nucleotides, the CDR3 is TGTGCCAGCAGTTCCAGGTATGGCACTGAAGCTTTCTTT. Its protein is CASSSRYGTEAFF. Full variable domain (missing parts from reference TRBV28 and TRBJ1-1): DVKVTQSSRYLVKRTGEKVFLECVQDMDHENMFWYRQDPGLGLRLIYFSYDVKMKEKGDIPEGYSVSREKKERFSLILESASTNQTSMYLCASSSRYGTEAFFGQGTRLTVV.

In its sample, this clone was seen once. The chain has TRBV27 and TRBJ2-3; D remains ambiguous. Germline CDR1 reads MNHEY; CDR2 reads SMNVEV (reference sequence). CDR3 length equals 14 residues. V shed 3 bases and J shed 6 bases, with 13 bases lying between them. This chain's CDR3 is CASSFTASGDTQYF. As DNA, the CDR3 is TGTGCCAGCAGTTTTACTGCCTCCGGGGATACGCAGTATTTT.

J is TRBJ2-7 and V is TRBV29-1; tentatively, D is TRBD1 (6 bases). This CDR3 contains 13 residues. Trimming removed 6 bases at V and 0 bases at J, with 12 bases between. Per germline, CDR1 SQVTM and CDR2 ANQGSEA. DNA of the CDR3: TGCAGCGTGACAGGCAGGGTCTCCTACGAGCAGTACTTC. This sequence encodes CSVTGRVSYEQYF.

In DNA, the CDR3 is TGTGCCACCAAAGATACAGGGGACTCCTACGAGCAGTACTTC. As protein: CATKDTGDSYEQYF. The rearrangement joins TRBV6-1 to TRBJ2-7, with 7 bases lining up with TRBD1. CDR3 length: 14 residues. With 10 bases clipped from V and 0 bases from J, the junction kept 9 bases outside the gene matches. Looked up from germline, CDR1 is MNHNS and CDR2 is SASEGT.

This chain connects TRBV18 to TRBJ2-3, with 8 bases matching TRBD2. The junction had 1 base not matched to a gene; V was cut back by 3 bases and J by 2 bases. CDR1 KGHSH and CDR2 LQKENI come from the germline V gene. This CDR3 comprises 14 residues. CDR3 in amino acids: CASSPSGDTDTQYF. Written as DNA, the CDR3 is TGTGCCAGCTCACCTAGCGGGGACACAGATACGCAGTATTTT.

The DNA of the CDR3 is TGTGCCAGCAGCACGGGACTCCCCCTCCCCCCGTTCTTC. Protein sequence: CASSTGLPLPPFF. The gene calls are TRBV5-4 and TRBJ2-1; weak D call: TRBD2 (6 bases). With 4 bases removed from V and 15 bases from J, the gap between germline ends came to 20 bases. The CDR3 length is 13 residues. Looked up from germline, CDR1 is SGHNT and CDR2 is YYREEE (reference sequence).

V and J are TRBV27 and TRBJ1-1; D is unclear. The CDR3 extends over 15 amino acids. The germline V gene encodes CDR1 MNHEY and CDR2 SMNVEV (reference sequence). V lost 3 bases and J 4 bases, leaving 15 bases between the germline ends. The CDR3 nucleotides read TGTGCCAGCAGTTTGCTATACGAGGGTGGCACTGAAGCTTTCTTT. It codes for CASSLLYEGGTEAFF.

The chain combines TRBV10-1 with TRBJ2-1; D call uncertain. This CDR3 region has 14 residues. Germline lookup yields CDR1 WNHNN and CDR2 SYGVQD (reference sequence). Trimming cost V 3 bases and J 9 bases, with 15 bases left between them. This CDR3 is CASSEGVPRVEQFF. DNA of the CDR3: TGCGCCAGCAGTGAAGGTGTCCCTAGAGTTGAGCAGTTCTTC.

The rearrangement links TRBV19 to TRBJ2-3; D gene uncertain. The germline CDR1 and CDR2 sequences are LNHDA and SQIVND (reference sequence). The CDR3 spans 13 residues. Trimming removed 6 bases from V and 8 bases from J, with 15 bases in between. The CDR3 sequence: CASSDLVGGTQYF. The CDR3 DNA is TGTGCCAGTAGCGATCTGGTCGGCGGTACGCAGTATTTT.

The rearrangement uses TRBV7-6 and TRBJ2-7; 9 positions match TRBD1. Germline V gene sequence: CDR1 SGHVS, CDR2 FNYEAQ. This CDR3 contains 18 residues. After removal of 4 bases from V and 2 bases from J, the junction contained 15 bases not matched to a gene. The CDR3: CASSSRPITTGGAYEQYF. Here the CDR3 DNA reads TGTGCCAGCAGCTCCCGGCCTATTACGACAGGGGGTGCCTACGAGCAGTACTTC.

The V and J genes are TRBV25-1 and TRBJ2-1; 10 bases agree with TRBD2. The ends lost 0 bases at V and 7 bases at J; junction bases unmatched: 6. The CDR3 loop spans 16 amino acids. Germline V lookup: CDR1 MGHDK, CDR2 SYGVNS. The CDR3 DNA reads as TGTGCCAGCAGTGAATATGGACTAGCGGAAGGGAATGAGCAGTTCTTC. Its protein is CASSEYGLAEGNEQFF.

The chain couples TRBV6-1 to TRBJ2-5; D is perhaps TRBD2 (5 bases). The length of the CDR3 is 14 residues. V was cut by 6 bases and J by 2 bases, with 13 bases left in between. CDR1 MNHNS and CDR2 SASEGT come from the germline V gene. The CDR3 nucleotides read TGTGCCAGCAGAAAAGGAGGCGTACAAGAGACCCAGTACTTC. It yields the protein CASRKGGVQETQYF.

The V and J genes are TRBV29-1 and TRBJ2-1; TRBD2 matches 13 bases. Germline values: CDR1 SQVTM, CDR2 ANQGSEA. J lost 10 bases, V lost 6 bases, and 12 bases had no gene match. This CDR3 contains 15 residues. The CDR3 here is CSVALIGLAGEEQFF. CDR3 nucleotide sequence: TGCAGCGTAGCACTAATCGGACTAGCGGGAGAAGAGCAGTTCTTC.

The chain links TRBV15 to TRBJ1-2, with D tentatively TRBD1 (5 bases). V lost 3 bases and J 5 bases, leaving 19 bases between the germline ends. Germline V gene data show CDR1 as LNHNV and CDR2 as YYDKDF (reference sequence). This CDR3 is built from 16 residues. The CDR3 nucleotides are TGTGCCACCAGCAGGATGTCAGGGTACGAACGTTATGGCTACACCTTC. Its translation: CATSRMSGYERYGYTF. Using reference TRBV15 and TRBJ1-2 for the parts outside the CDR3, the full variable domain is DAMVIQNPRYQVTQFGKPVTLSCSQTLNHNVMYWYQQKSSQAPKLLFHYYDKDFNNEADTPDNFQSRRPNTSFCFLDIRSPGLGDTAMYLCATSRMSGYERYGYTFGSGTRLTVV.

The V and J genes are TRBV6-5 and TRBJ2-1, with 10 bases that match TRBD2. This CDR3 is 15 amino acids long. Unmatched junction bases numbered 8, after V lost 5 bases and J lost 7 bases. Germline V lookup: CDR1 MNHEY, CDR2 SVGAGI. This chain's CDR3 is CASSSGRAQSNEQFF. Written as DNA, the CDR3 is TGTGCCAGCAGTAGCGGGAGGGCCCAATCAAATGAGCAGTTCTTC.

The chain is built from TRBV27 and TRBJ2-3; TRBD2 matches at 11 bases. The length of the CDR3 is 17 residues. The V segment lost 5 bases and the J segment 0 bases; nucleotides outside the gene matches: 7. Germline V lookup: CDR1 MNHEY, CDR2 SMNVEV (reference sequence). The CDR3 protein is CASSLTGTSGSTDTQYF. CDR3 nucleotide sequence: TGTGCCAGCAGTCTCACCGGGACTAGCGGTAGCACAGATACGCAGTATTTT.

The V call is TRBV7-8, the J call TRBJ2-1, with 9 positions matching TRBD2. The trim removed 4 bases at V and 1 base at J, leaving 5 bases unmatched. The germline CDR1 and CDR2 sequences are SGHVS and FQNEAQ. CDR3 length: 16 residues. CDR3 residues: CASSYIAGASYNEQFF. The CDR3 region has the DNA TGTGCCAGCAGCTACATAGCGGGAGCGTCCTACAATGAGCAGTTCTTC. Together with reference TRBV7-8 and TRBJ2-1, the CDR3 gives the full variable domain: GAGVSQSPRYKVAKRGQDVALRCDPISGHVSLFWYQQALGQGPEFLTYFQNEAQLDKSGLPSDRFFAERPEGSVSTLKIQRTQQEDSAVYLCASSYIAGASYNEQFFGPGTRLTVL.

CDR3: CASSGSLGLAGGQETQYF. CDR3 coding DNA: TGTGCCAGCAGTGGGAGTCTGGGACTAGCGGGGGGACAAGAGACCCAGTACTTC. The rearrangement links TRBV25-1 to TRBJ2-5, with TRBD2 matching 15 bases. This CDR3 comprises 18 residues. Germline loops: CDR1 MGHDK, CDR2 SYGVNS. V shed 4 bases and J 2 bases; nucleotides not matched to a gene: 8.

This rearrangement joins TRBV28 to TRBJ1-4; a possible D gene is TRBD1 (5 bases). The CDR3 sequence is 14 residues long. Germline CDR1 is MDHEN and CDR2 is SYDVKM. V was trimmed by 3 bases and J by 5 bases, leaving 10 bases between them. CDR3 sequence (DNA): TGTGCCAGCAGTTTGGAGGGGTCGAATGAAAAACTGTTTTTT. This gives the protein CASSLEGSNEKLFF.

The rearrangement links TRBV7-2 to TRBJ2-7; the match to TRBD1 covers 10 bases. The CDR3 sequence is 15 residues long. Trimming at V came to 5 bases and at J to 6 bases, leaving 10 bases not matched to a gene. CDR1 SGHTA and CDR2 FQGNSA come from the germline V gene. The CDR3, as DNA: TGTGCCAGCAGCCCTCGGGACAGGGGATTCCGCGAGCAGTACTTC. Protein sequence: CASSPRDRGFREQYF.

J is TRBJ2-1 and V is TRBV9, with 14 bases lining up with TRBD2. V lost 2 bases, J lost 5 bases, and 12 bases stayed unmatched. The CDR3 is 19 residues long. Germline CDR1 reads SGDLS; CDR2 reads YYNGEE. The CDR3 DNA reads TGTGCCAGCAGCGTGGCTGGCGGGACTAGCGGGAGTGCTGACAATGAGCAGTTCTTC. Its translation: CASSVAGGTSGSADNEQFF.

Remarks on this clone: Other nucleotide sequences from this sample produce the same CDR3. V usage is TRBV29-1 and J usage is TRBJ2-5; perhaps TRBD1 as D (5 bases). This CDR3 is 13 amino acids long. Germline CDR1 SQVTM, CDR2 ANQGSEA. V lost 6 bases and J lost 5, with 16 bases in between. The CDR3 region has the DNA TGCAGCGTCCATAGGTCAGGGCCCGAGACCCAGTACTTC. This gives the protein CSVHRSGPETQYF.

This clone appeared once. The chain has TRBV7-8 and TRBJ1-5; 7 bases are shared with TRBD1. Germline V CDR1 and CDR2: SGHVS, FQNEAQ. This CDR3 contains 21 residues. V shed 2 bases and J 0 bases; nucleotides not matched to a gene: 19. This chain's CDR3 is CASSLFGGKNRGYYSNQPQHF. The CDR3 bases are TGTGCCAGCAGCTTATTTGGTGGGAAGAACAGGGGATACTATAGCAATCAGCCCCAGCATTTT.

This clone was seen only once. The chain couples TRBV29-1 to TRBJ2-5, with TRBD1 matching over 10 bases. This CDR3 contains 13 residues. Looked up from germline, CDR1 is SQVTM and CDR2 is ANQGSEA. With 5 bases clipped from V and 4 bases from J, the junction kept 4 bases outside the gene matches. The CDR3 sequence is CSVRTGGIETQYF. As DNA, the CDR3 is TGCAGCGTTAGGACAGGGGGTATAGAGACCCAGTACTTC.

This chain links TRBV11-2 with TRBJ2-7, with 9 bases aligning to TRBD1. J gave up 7 bases and V 0 bases, and 10 bases lay outside the gene matches. The CDR3 length is 16 residues. Germline V CDR1 and CDR2: SGHAT, FQNNGV. In nucleotides, the CDR3 is TGTGCCAGCAGCTTAGATCAGTGGACAGGGGCTCGGGAGCAGTACTTC. Amino acids: CASSLDQWTGAREQYF.

J is TRBJ2-3 and V is TRBV7-2, with D possibly matching TRBD1 (6 bases). Germline V gene sequence: CDR1 SGHTA, CDR2 FQGNSA. The ends were cut back, 5 bases at V and 4 bases at J, with 10 bases in the middle. This CDR3 contains 13 residues. This chain's CDR3 is CASSVQGADTQYF. The CDR3, as DNA: TGTGCCAGCAGCGTACAGGGCGCAGATACGCAGTATTTT.